The entry that follows covers one T cell receptor beta chain sequence. Profiled with immunoSEQ multiplex PCR; TCRdb holds only in-frame clones, not every one. The sample includes 200,000 or so clones, 81% seen only once; the top ten take 12%. This specimen belongs to a study of blood T cell repertoires in COVID-19. Sequencing input: peripheral blood. This receptor was taken from a woman of 80 years or more with COVID-19, enrolled during active disease.

For the CDR3, the DNA is TGTGCCAGTAGTGTTACCGGGACTGGAACCTACGAGCAGTACTTC. Its translation: CASSVTGTGTYEQYF. The rearrangement joins TRBV19 to TRBJ2-7; maybe TRBD2 (6 bases). Germline lookup yields CDR1 LNHDA and CDR2 SQIVND (reference sequence). Deletions cut 5 bases from V and 2 bases from J, with 16 bases between. The CDR3 contains 15 residues.